The entry below describes one T cell receptor (beta chain). The data stem from a study of T cells after yellow fever vaccination. TCRdb fed the 5' RACE reads into MiXCR, producing one record per CDR3 protein. The sample consists of about 430,000 distinct CDR3 sequences, approximately 19% of them appearing once. This CDR3 has 13 residues. Germline CDR1 and CDR2: ENHRY and SYGVKD. Between the trimmed V and J ends, which lost 11 bases and 1 base, there was a span of 14 bases. The specimen comprised PBMCs, sampled before the yellow fever booster vaccination. This receptor was taken from a man younger than 30 who received the YFV17D yellow fever vaccine. This chain joins TRBV10-3 and TRBJ1-1; maybe TRBD1 (6 bases). The CDR3 bases are TGTGCCTCAATCGGACAGACGAACACTGAAGCTTTCTTT. Its protein product is CASIGQTNTEAFF.